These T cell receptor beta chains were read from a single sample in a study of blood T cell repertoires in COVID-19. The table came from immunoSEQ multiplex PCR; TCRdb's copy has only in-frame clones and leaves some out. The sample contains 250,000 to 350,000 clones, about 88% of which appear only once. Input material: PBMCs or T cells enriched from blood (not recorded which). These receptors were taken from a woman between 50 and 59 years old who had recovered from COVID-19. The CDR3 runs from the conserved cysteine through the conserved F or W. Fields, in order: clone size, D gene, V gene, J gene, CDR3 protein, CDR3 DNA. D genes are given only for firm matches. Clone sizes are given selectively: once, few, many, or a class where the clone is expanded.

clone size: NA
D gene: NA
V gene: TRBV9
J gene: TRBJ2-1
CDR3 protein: CASSITGTRHNEQFF
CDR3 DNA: TGTGCCAGCAGCATCACCGGGACACGACACAATGAGCAGTTCTTC

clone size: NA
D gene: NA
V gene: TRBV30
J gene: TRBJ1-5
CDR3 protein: CAWSVMGGGQPQHF
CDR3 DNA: TGTGCCTGGAGTGTAATGGGGGGAGGTCAGCCCCAGCATTTT

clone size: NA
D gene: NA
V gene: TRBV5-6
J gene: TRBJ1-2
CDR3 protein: CASSLFQGFGYTF
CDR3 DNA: TGTGCCAGCAGCTTATTCCAGGGGTTTGGCTACACCTTC

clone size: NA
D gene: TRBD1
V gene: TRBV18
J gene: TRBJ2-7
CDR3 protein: CASSPGQGVEQYF
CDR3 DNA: TGTGCCAGCTCACCAGGACAGGGGGTCGAGCAGTACTTC

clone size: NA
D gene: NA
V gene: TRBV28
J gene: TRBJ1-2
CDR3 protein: CASGQNYGYTF
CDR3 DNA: TGTGCCAGCGGACAGAACTATGGCTACACCTTC

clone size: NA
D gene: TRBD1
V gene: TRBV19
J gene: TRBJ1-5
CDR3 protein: CASSKDRGNQPQHF
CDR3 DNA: TGTGCCAGTAGTAAGGACAGGGGGAATCAGCCCCAGCATTTT

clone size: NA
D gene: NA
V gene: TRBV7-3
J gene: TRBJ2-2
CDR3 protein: CASSSQGGQLNTGELFF
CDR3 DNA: TGTGCCAGCAGCTCCCAGGGGGGACAGCTCAACACCGGGGAGCTGTTTTTT

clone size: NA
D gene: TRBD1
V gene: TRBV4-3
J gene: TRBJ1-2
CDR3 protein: CASSPGGANYGYTF
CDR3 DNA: TGCGCCAGCAGTCCAGGGGGAGCTAACTATGGCTACACCTTC

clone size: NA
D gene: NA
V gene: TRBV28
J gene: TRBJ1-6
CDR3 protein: CASSQAGELSSPLHF
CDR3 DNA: TGTGCCAGCAGTCAAGCAGGGGAACTGAGTTCACCCCTCCACTTT

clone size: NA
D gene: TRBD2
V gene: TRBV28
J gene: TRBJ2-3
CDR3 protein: CASSSSGTSGLNTDTQYF
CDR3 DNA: TGTGCCAGCAGTTCCTCCGGGACTAGCGGTCTTAACACAGATACGCAGTATTTT

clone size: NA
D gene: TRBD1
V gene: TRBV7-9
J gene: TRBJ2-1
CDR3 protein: CASSLAGFGRGPHNEQFF
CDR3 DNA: TGTGCCAGCAGCTTAGCGGGGTTTGGCAGGGGGCCGCACAATGAGCAGTTCTTC

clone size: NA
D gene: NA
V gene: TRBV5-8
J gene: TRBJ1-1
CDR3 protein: CASSLAGRGGEAFF
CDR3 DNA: TGTGCCAGCAGCTTGGCAGGCCGGGGGGGTGAAGCTTTCTTT

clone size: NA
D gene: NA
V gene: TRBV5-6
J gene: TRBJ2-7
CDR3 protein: CASSLLGTYEQYF
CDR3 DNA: TGTGCCAGCAGCTTGTTGGGCACCTACGAGCAGTACTTC

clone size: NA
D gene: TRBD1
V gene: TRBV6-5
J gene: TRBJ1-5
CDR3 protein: CASSRDRGSNQPQHF
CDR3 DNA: TGTGCCAGCAGTCGGGACAGGGGTAGCAATCAGCCCCAGCATTTT

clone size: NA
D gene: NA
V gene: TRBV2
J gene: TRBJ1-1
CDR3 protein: CASSDIGTEAFF
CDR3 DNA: TGTGCCAGCAGCGATATCGGCACTGAAGCTTTCTTT

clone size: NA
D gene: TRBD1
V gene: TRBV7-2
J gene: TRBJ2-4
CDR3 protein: CASSPRTGAKNIQYF
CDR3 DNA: TGTGCCAGCAGCCCGCGGACAGGGGCCAAAAACATTCAGTACTTC

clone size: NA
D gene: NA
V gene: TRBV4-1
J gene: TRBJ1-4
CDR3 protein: CASSQPTGGNNEKLFF
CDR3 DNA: TGCGCCAGCAGCCAACCTACAGGCGGGAATAATGAAAAACTGTTTTTT

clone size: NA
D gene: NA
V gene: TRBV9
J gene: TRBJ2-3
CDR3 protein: CASSVERLAVTDTQYF
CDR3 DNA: TGTGCCAGCAGCGTAGAAAGGCTAGCAGTAACAGATACGCAGTATTTT

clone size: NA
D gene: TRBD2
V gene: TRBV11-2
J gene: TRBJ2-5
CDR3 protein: CASRMTSGRGKETQYF
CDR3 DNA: TGTGCCAGCAGGATGACTAGCGGGAGAGGAAAAGAGACCCAGTACTTC

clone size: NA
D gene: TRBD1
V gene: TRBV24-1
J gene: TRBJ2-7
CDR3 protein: CATSARDRGRQYF
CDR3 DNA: TGTGCCACCAGTGCCCGGGACAGGGGGCGGCAGTACTTC

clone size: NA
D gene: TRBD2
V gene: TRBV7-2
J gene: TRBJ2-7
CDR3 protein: CASSSPTSGSSGGYEQYF
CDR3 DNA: TGTGCCAGCAGCTCTCCGACTAGCGGGAGTTCTGGAGGCTACGAGCAGTACTTC

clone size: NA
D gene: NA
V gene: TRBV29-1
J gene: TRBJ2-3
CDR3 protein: CSVEGTRADTQYF
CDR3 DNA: TGCAGCGTTGAAGGTACTAGAGCAGATACGCAGTATTTT

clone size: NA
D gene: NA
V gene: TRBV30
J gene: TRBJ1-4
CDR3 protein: CAYNPSRTNEKLFF
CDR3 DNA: TGTGCCTACAACCCCTCGAGGACTAATGAAAAACTGTTTTTT

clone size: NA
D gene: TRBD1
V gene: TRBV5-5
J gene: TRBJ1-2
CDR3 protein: CASSLSFVTGEAANYGYTF
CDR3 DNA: TGTGCCAGCAGCTTGAGTTTTGTTACAGGGGAGGCAGCTAACTATGGCTACACCTTC

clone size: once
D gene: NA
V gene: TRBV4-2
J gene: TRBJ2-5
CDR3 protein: CASSQTQRETQYF
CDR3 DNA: TGTGCCAGCAGCCAGACTCAACGAGAGACCCAGTACTTC

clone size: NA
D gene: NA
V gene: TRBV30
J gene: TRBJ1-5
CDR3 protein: CAWSASSNQPQHF
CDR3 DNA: TGTGCCTGGAGTGCTAGTAGCAATCAGCCCCAGCATTTT

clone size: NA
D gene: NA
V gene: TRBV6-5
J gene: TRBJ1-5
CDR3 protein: CASSPGRERGQPQHF
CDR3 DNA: TGTGCCAGCAGCCCGGGCCGGGAGAGGGGTCAGCCCCAGCATTTT

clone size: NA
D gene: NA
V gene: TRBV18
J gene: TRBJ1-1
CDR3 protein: CASSPSLGGTEAFF
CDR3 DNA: TGTGCCAGCTCCCCCTCCCTCGGGGGAACTGAAGCTTTCTTT

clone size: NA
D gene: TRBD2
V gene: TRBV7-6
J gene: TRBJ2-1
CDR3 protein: CASSRQGLGLAGTPEQFF
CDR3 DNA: TGTGCCAGCAGTCGACAGGGGCTGGGACTAGCGGGAACACCTGAGCAGTTCTTC

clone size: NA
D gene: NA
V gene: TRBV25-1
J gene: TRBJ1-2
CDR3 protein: CASSEGQANYGYTF
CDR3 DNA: TGTGCCAGCAGTGAGGGACAAGCTAACTATGGCTACACCTTC

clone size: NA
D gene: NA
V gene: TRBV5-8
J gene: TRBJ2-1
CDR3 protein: CASRRQNNEQFF
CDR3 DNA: TGTGCCAGCCGACGACAGAACAATGAGCAGTTCTTC

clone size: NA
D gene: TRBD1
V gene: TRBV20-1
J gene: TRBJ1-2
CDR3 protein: CSASQPGQAGQGYTF
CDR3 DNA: TGCAGTGCTAGTCAGCCGGGACAGGCGGGTCAGGGCTACACCTTC

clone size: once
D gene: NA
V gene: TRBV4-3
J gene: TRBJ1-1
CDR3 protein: CASSQYRNTEAFF
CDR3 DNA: TGCGCCAGCAGCCAATACAGGAACACTGAAGCTTTCTTT

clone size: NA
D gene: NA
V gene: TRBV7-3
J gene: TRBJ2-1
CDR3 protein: CASSLDSYNEQFF
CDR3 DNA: TGTGCCAGCAGCCTCGACAGTTACAATGAGCAGTTCTTC

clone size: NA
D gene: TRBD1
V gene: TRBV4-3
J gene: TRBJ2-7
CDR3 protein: CASSQVTGQGKHEQYF
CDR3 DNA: TGCGCCAGCAGCCAAGTGACGGGACAGGGGAAGCACGAGCAGTACTTC

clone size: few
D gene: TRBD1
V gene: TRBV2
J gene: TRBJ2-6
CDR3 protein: CASSRTGGSGANVLTF
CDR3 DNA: TGTGCCAGCAGCCGGACAGGGGGTTCTGGGGCCAACGTCCTGACTTTC

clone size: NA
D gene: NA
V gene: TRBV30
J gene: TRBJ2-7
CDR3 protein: CAWSKRLWDEQYF
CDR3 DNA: TGTGCCTGGAGTAAGAGGTTATGGGACGAGCAGTACTTC

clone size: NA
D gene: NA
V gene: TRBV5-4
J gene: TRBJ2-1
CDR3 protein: CASSVRSPKRGDEQFF
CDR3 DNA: TGTGCCAGCAGCGTAAGGAGTCCCAAACGTGGAGATGAGCAGTTCTTC

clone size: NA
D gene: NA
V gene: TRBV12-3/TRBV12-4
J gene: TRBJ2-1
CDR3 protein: CASSFEAEQFF
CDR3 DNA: TGTGCCAGCAGTTTTGAGGCGGAGCAGTTCTTC

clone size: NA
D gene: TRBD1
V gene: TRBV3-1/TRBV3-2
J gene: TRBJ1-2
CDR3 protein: CASSPHPGQGSNYGYTF
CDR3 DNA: TGTGCCAGCAGTCCACACCCCGGACAGGGCAGTAACTATGGCTACACCTTC

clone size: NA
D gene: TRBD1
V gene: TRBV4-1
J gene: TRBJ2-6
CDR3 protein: CASSQPRQGVSGANVLTF
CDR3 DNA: TGCGCCAGCAGCCAACCTCGACAGGGCGTCTCTGGGGCCAACGTCCTGACTTTC

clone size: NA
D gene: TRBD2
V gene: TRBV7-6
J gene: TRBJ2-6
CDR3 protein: CASSLVLAGVSGANVLTF
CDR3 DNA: TGTGCCAGCAGCTTAGTGCTAGCGGGAGTGTCTGGGGCCAACGTCCTGACTTTC

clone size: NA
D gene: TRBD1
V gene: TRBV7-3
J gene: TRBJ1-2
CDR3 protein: CAGYRGSNYGYTF
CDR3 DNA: TGTGCCGGATACAGGGGATCTAACTATGGCTACACCTTC

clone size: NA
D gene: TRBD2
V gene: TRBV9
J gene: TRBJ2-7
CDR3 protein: CASSVGSGSSYEQYF
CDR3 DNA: TGTGCCAGCAGCGTAGGAAGCGGGAGCTCCTACGAGCAGTACTTC

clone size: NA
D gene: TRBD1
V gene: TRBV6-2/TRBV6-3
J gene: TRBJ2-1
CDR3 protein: CASSYERTGKNNEQFF
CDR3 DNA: TGTGCCAGCAGTTACGAAAGGACAGGGAAGAACAATGAGCAGTTCTTC

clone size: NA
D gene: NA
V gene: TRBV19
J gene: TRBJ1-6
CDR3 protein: CASSILGQYNSPLHF
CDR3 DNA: TGTGCCAGTAGTATCTTGGGACAATATAATTCACCCCTCCACTTT

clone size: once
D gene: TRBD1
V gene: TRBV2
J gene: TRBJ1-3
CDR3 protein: CASSILLISLAGGSGNTIYF
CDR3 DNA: TGTGCCAGCAGTATACTGTTGATATCGCTGGCAGGGGGCTCTGGAAACACCATATATTTT

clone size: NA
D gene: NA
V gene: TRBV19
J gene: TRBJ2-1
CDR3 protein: CASSSGMGIGEQFF
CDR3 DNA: TGTGCCAGTAGTAGCGGGATGGGCATCGGTGAGCAGTTCTTC

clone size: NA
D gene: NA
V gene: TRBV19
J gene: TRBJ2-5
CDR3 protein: CASSIGPTKNQETQYF
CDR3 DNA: TGTGCCAGTAGTATTGGGCCCACGAAAAACCAAGAGACCCAGTACTTC